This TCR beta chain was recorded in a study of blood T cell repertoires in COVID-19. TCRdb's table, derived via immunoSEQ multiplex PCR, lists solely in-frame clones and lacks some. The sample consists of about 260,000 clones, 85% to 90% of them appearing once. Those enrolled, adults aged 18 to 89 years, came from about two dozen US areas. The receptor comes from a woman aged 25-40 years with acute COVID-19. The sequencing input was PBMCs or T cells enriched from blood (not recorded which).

CDR3 DNA: TGTGCCAGCAGCTTGGGGGGAGGGCCCACCGGGGAGCTGTTTTTT. This codes for CASSLGGGPTGELFF. The chain joins TRBV7-2 to TRBJ2-2, with 7 nucleotides matching TRBD2. Trimming cost V 3 bases and J 4 bases; bases outside gene matches: 5. The CDR3 is 15 residues long. In germline, CDR1 is SGHTA, CDR2 FQGNSA.